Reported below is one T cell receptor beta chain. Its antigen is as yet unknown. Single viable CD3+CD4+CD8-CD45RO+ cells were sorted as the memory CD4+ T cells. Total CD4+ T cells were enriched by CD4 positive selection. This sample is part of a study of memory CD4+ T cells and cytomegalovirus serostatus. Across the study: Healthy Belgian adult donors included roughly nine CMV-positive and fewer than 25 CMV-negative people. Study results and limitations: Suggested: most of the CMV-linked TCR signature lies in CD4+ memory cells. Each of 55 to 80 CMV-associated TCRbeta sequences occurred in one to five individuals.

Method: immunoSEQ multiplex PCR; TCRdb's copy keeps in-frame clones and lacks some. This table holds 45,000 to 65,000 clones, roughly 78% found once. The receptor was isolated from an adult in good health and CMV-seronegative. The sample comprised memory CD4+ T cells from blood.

The CDR3 nucleotides read TGTGCCAGCAGCTTTAACAGGGGGCTAAGGAATGAGCAGTTCTTC. Its translation: CASSFNRGLRNEQFF. The gene calls are TRBV11-2 and TRBJ2-1; 9 nucleotides match TRBD1. CDR1 is SGHAT and CDR2 is FQNNGV in the germline V gene. The J segment lost 7 bases and the V segment lost 3 bases, leaving 7 bases of the junction unmatched. There are 15 residues in the CDR3.